This T cell receptor beta chain was sequenced during a study of cytomegalovirus exposure and HLA in healthy donors. Study-wide context: The 95 million to 120 million unique TCR beta sequences, from about 190 million T cells, were found by an earlier analysis.

Comments on this clone: The antigen remains unidentified.

CDR1 and CDR2 (germline): SGHNT, YYREEE (reference sequence). There are 17 residues in the CDR3. The V segment lost 4 bases and the J segment 6 bases; nucleotides outside the gene matches: 9. Whole-study results and caveats: Later genetic work tied a missense DCLRE1C variant to beta-chain V and J trimming. Across HLA loci, a later analysis found differing TCR association rates, with DRB1 most and HLA-C fewest.

Amplification used 60 Vbeta primers and 13 Jbeta primers. The assay was immunoSEQ multiplex PCR, and TCRdb's table has in-frame clones only and misses some. This sample has 150,000 or so clones; less than 85% occur once, and the top ten carry 4.3%. The V and J genes are TRBV5-4 and TRBJ2-2, with TRBD2 identical over 13 bases. The sequenced sample was PBMCs. The sequence came from a man younger than 30 in good health and CMV-seropositive. The CDR3 here is CASSRGLAGFSAGELFF. The CDR3 DNA is TGTGCCAGCAGCCGGGGACTAGCGGGGTTCTCGGCCGGGGAGCTGTTTTTT.